This TCR beta chain came from a study of blood T cell repertoires in COVID-19. Study-wide background: Donors in the United States, Italy and Spain gave samples during acute or convalescent COVID-19. The analysed material was cDNA or gDNA that came from T cells, B-cell-depleted T cells, or PBMCs.

Allocation to cohorts depended on clinical history reported by the participants. With 5 bases removed from V and 8 bases from J, the gap between germline ends came to 9 bases. This CDR3 contains 11 residues. Original data processing: The assay estimated nucleated cells by amplifying reference gene primers. The repertoire was sequenced with immunoSEQ multiplex PCR; TCRdb's copy has only in-frame clones and lacks some. The V and J calls and clone size are taken from that table; D and trimming were inferred from the DNA. The repertoire consists of about 220,000 clones, with 88% occurring once and the leading ten covering around 2.6%.

This TCR derives from a woman under 40 who had recovered from COVID-19. This rearrangement joins TRBV12-3 or TRBV12-4 to TRBJ1-2; D uncertain. Sequencing was carried out using PBMCs or T cells enriched from blood (not recorded which). Here the CDR3 reads CASSDGEGYTF. CDR3 bases: TGTGCCAGCAGTGACGGGGAAGGCTACACCTTC.